The entry below gives a single TCR beta chain sequence along with its context. Its antigen specificity is not known. No clone much larger than this one lies a single base away; base qualities are absent. V trim: 3 bases; J trim: 5 bases; unmatched bases: 10. The CDR1 and CDR2 encoded by the germline V gene (reference sequence) are SGHKS and YYEKEE. The CDR3 starts with the cysteine, ends with the phenylalanine, and has 15 residues. Only the CDR3 region is kept as DNA, spanning 45 bases read in frame from base 1. The record originates from a study of shared clonotypes between healthy human individuals (dated by TCRdb to 2018 to 2020). Regarding the complete study: The cohort comprised a couple of women and a few men aged 18 to 49 years. Per donor, leukapheresis produced somewhere between about 0.94 and 10 billion PBMCs. To estimate repertoire size and how much clonotypes are shared between individuals, the study performed deep sequencing of blood TCR repertoires from a few healthy adults. Different laboratories and diverse techniques were used to prepare libraries and sequence TCR repertoires, to increase sequencing depth and limit assay-specific biases.

General study outcomes and caveats: Sampling was limited to blood, and TCR repertoires in tissue likely differ from TCR repertoires in blood. Because the study included a small number of donors, the genetic and exposure-history diversity represented was limited. Pairwise subsampling led to the expectation that sequencing depth would affect the degree of clonotype sharing among donors.

The donors were healthy, HIV-negative adults with no recently reported acute infections or vaccinations. Every donor was a Caucasian adult residing in Nashville, Tennessee, USA. For unsorted samples, 100 million or so PBMCs were counted, and genomic DNA was extracted using the QIAamp DNA Blood Mini kit. Blood was collected by leukapheresis, and PBMCs were isolated by Ficoll-Histopaque density gradient centrifugation and then cryopreserved in liquid nitrogen vapor phase. Using the deep immunoSEQ assay, multiplex PCR amplified TCR CDR3 regions from genomic DNA. Extracted genomic DNA from each cell subset was spread evenly across all wells of several immunoSEQ 96-well plates, with each plate serving as a replicate. For unsorted PBMC, approximately 0.3 ug of genomic DNA, equivalent to 25,000 to 35,000 T cell genomes, went into each replicate PCR. Ten immunoSEQ deep assay plates were used to sequence the unsorted PBMC genomic DNA. Purified libraries were quantified with a Qubit 3.0 fluorometer, sized on a Bioanalyzer 2100, and re-quantified with the KAPA Library Quantification kit. Every immunoSEQ 96-well plate was sequenced on a dedicated single-read 150-cycle Illumina NextSeq 550 flow cell. On the study's bioinformatics: Because only junctional sequences without quality scores were contained in the immunoSEQ output, filtering matching that applied to full-length reads could not be performed. To assign V/J genes and CDR3, sequences were annotated against IMGT germline references using PyIR, a Python wrapper for IgBLAST v1.9. Any read was removed if the V/J assignment was weak (E-value above 1e-6), the CDR3 was missing, or the read contained stop codons, out-of-frame junctions, or ambiguous translated residues. V3J clonotypes were defined as sequences sharing an identical inferred V gene, J gene, and CDR3 amino acid sequence. Percentage overlap between repertoires was calculated by dividing the number of shared unique clonotypes by the size of the smaller repertoire. Three approaches were used to assess repertoire richness: RTK rarefaction, the Chao1 estimator, and Recon v2.1 estimates of unobserved clonotypes. TCRdb took over this immuneACCESS table, retaining in-frame rearrangements with V and J assigned. Such tables are incomplete; in checked studies, under half of the missing clones stem from an unresolved V gene, and the remainder is unexplained. The V and J calls and clone size come from that table; D and trimming were worked out from the DNA. This sample lists 450,000 to 500,000 clones; 81% were detected once. In total, the top ten clones hold 12% of the sample.

The chain was built from TRBV5-5 and TRBJ2-7, and TRBD1 matches 8 of the central bases. Material for sequencing was PBMCs. The sequence derives from a woman in her 40s in good health. Some clones in this sample may be carry-over from other donors' samples. The bases read TGTGCCAGCAGCTCCAACAGGGGGGTTGTCGACGAGCAGTACTTC. Its translation is CASSSNRGVVDEQYF.